The rows below give T cell receptor beta chains drawn from one sample of a study of follicular helper T cells after annual influenza vaccination. Sequencing used immunoSEQ multiplex PCR; TCRdb keeps in-frame clones, though not all of them. There are about 10,000 clones in the sample; approximately 80% occur only once, and roughly 3.5% lies in the top ten. Sequenced material: CXCR5+ CD38- circulating T follicular helper cells from blood, taken 7 days after influenza vaccination. Every receptor here comes from an adult who received the influenza vaccine. The CDR3 runs from the conserved cysteine through the conserved F or W. A D gene is named only where the DNA matches it firmly. Clone size is not always given. Where it is, it says once, few, many or a class for expanded clones.

CDR3 DNA	CDR3 protein	D gene	V gene	J gene	clone size
TGTGCCAGCAACTACAGGGAAGGGGGAACCGGGGAGCTGTTTTTT	CASNYREGGTGELFF	-	TRBV6-1	TRBJ2-2	-
TGTGCCAGCAGCTTAGACAAAGACTATGGCTACACCTTC	CASSLDKDYGYTF	-	TRBV7-2	TRBJ1-2	few
TGTGCCAGCAGCTTAGACAGGATAAGTGAAAAACTGTTTTTT	CASSLDRISEKLFF	-	TRBV7-9	TRBJ1-4	-
TGTGCCAGCAGCCAAGATGGGGACTATGGCTACACCTTC	CASSQDGDYGYTF	-	TRBV4-2	TRBJ1-2	few
TGTGCCAGCAGCGACTCGGGACAGGGTAGGTCTGGAGGCTACACCTTC	CASSDSGQGRSGGYTF	TRBD1	TRBV27	TRBJ1-2	-
TGTGCCAGCAGCCCAGGGGACAGGGACACCGGGGAGCTGTTTTTT	CASSPGDRDTGELFF	TRBD1	TRBV9	TRBJ2-2	-
TGTGCCAGCAGCACGGGACCCAGCACAGATACGCAGTATTTT	CASSTGPSTDTQYF	-	TRBV7-6	TRBJ2-3	-
TGTGCCAGCAACCAGGAACAGGGGTATGGCTACACCTTC	CASNQEQGYGYTF	TRBD1	TRBV6-1	TRBJ1-2	-
TGTGCCAGCAGCCTCGTAGCGGGGCTCCAAGATACGCAGTATTTT	CASSLVAGLQDTQYF	TRBD2	TRBV7-3	TRBJ2-3	-
TGTGCCAGCAGCGCCGGGGCCTCGGAGACTGAAGCTTTCTTT	CASSAGASETEAFF	-	TRBV6-5	TRBJ1-1	-
TGTGCCAGCGCCCGACAGGGCGTGGGCCACGAGCAGTACTTC	CASARQGVGHEQYF	TRBD1	TRBV7-2	TRBJ2-7	-
TGTGCCACCAGCAGAGATAGCGGGCGGGGTAATGAGCAGTTCTTC	CATSRDSGRGNEQFF	TRBD2	TRBV15	TRBJ2-1	-
TGTGCCAGCAGAGTGAGGGGCATTGGAAATTCACCCCTCCACTTT	CASRVRGIGNSPLHF	-	TRBV27	TRBJ1-6	-
TGTGCCAGCAGCTTAGGGGTCACGACGGGAGGGTACAATGAGCAGTTCTTC	CASSLGVTTGGYNEQFF	TRBD2	TRBV11-3	TRBJ2-1	-
TGTGCCAGCAGCTTAGACGGCTATAATTCACCCCTCCACTTT	CASSLDGYNSPLHF	-	TRBV7-2	TRBJ1-6	-
TGTGCCAGCAGCTCGGGACGGGGGTTGGAAGCTTTCTTT	CASSSGRGLEAFF	-	TRBV7-9	TRBJ1-1	-
TGTGCCAGCAGCTGGACAGGAGTAAACACTGAAGCTTTCTTT	CASSWTGVNTEAFF	TRBD1	TRBV5-5	TRBJ1-1	-
TGTGCCAGCAGCTGGGGGGGCGAGACCTACGAGCAGTACTTC	CASSWGGETYEQYF	-	TRBV7-2	TRBJ2-7	few
TGTGCCAGTAGTTCGGGACAGGGGGGAACCGGGGAGCTGTTTTTT	CASSSGQGGTGELFF	TRBD1	TRBV19	TRBJ2-2	-
TGTGCCAGCAGCCACAGGGTGTCCTATGGCTACACCTTC	CASSHRVSYGYTF	-	TRBV6-1	TRBJ1-2	-
TGCGCCAGCAGCCCCTCGACACCTTATAGCAATCAGCCCCAGCATTTT	CASSPSTPYSNQPQHF	-	TRBV4-3	TRBJ1-5	-
TGTGCCAGCAGCTTAGTAGCCGGATCCGGGACTAGCACAGATACGCAGTATTTT	CASSLVAGSGTSTDTQYF	-	TRBV7-9	TRBJ2-3	-
TGTGCCAGTAGTACCCGGACAGGGTCTCCCGGGGAGCTGTTTTTT	CASSTRTGSPGELFF	TRBD1	TRBV19	TRBJ2-2	-
TGTGCCAGTTCTAGCGGGGGGAACGTCGGAATCAATGAGCAGTTCTTC	CASSSGGNVGINEQFF	TRBD2	TRBV19	TRBJ2-1	-
TGTGCCAGTAGTTTCTCTCTAGGAGAGACCCAGTACTTC	CASSFSLGETQYF	-	TRBV19	TRBJ2-5	-
TGTGCCAGCAGCCCTGGACTAGCGGGAGAGGGTGAGCAGTTCTTC	CASSPGLAGEGEQFF	TRBD2	TRBV9	TRBJ2-1	-
TGTGCCAGCTCACCGACCTCGACAGGGTACCAGACCCAGTACTTC	CASSPTSTGYQTQYF	TRBD1	TRBV18	TRBJ2-5	-
TGTGCCAGCAGAGACTCCAGGGGGGACGAGCAGTACTTC	CASRDSRGDEQYF	-	TRBV6-6	TRBJ2-7	-
TGCGCCAGCAGCCCCCGGGACTCCAATGAGCAGTTCTTC	CASSPRDSNEQFF	-	TRBV5-1	TRBJ2-1	-
TGTGCCAGCTCACCAGGGACTAGCGGAAAATACAATGAGCAGTTCTTC	CASSPGTSGKYNEQFF	TRBD2	TRBV18	TRBJ2-1	once
TGTGCCAGCAATCCCGGAACGGGATACGAGCAGTACTTC	CASNPGTGYEQYF	-	TRBV6-1	TRBJ2-7	-
TGCGCCAGCAGCTTCTCCTCTGGAAACACCATATATTTT	CASSFSSGNTIYF	-	TRBV5-1	TRBJ1-3	-
TGTGCCAGCAGCCGACAGGGCTACGAGCAGTACTTC	CASSRQGYEQYF	TRBD1	TRBV7-9	TRBJ2-7	-
TGTGCCAGCAGCGTAGGCGGACAGGGAAAAGAAAAACTGTTTTTT	CASSVGGQGKEKLFF	TRBD1	TRBV9	TRBJ1-4	-
TGTGCCAGCAGCCCCGGGAACGGGCAGGGACAAGAGACCCAGTACTTC	CASSPGNGQGQETQYF	-	TRBV5-4	TRBJ2-5	-
TGTGCCAGCAGCTTGTTGGAGGGCAATAATTCACCCCTCCACTTT	CASSLLEGNNSPLHF	-	TRBV5-5	TRBJ1-6	-
TGTGCCAGCAGCCCCCTGAGCGTCAGCCGCGGGGAGCTGTTTTTT	CASSPLSVSRGELFF	-	TRBV28	TRBJ2-2	once
TGTGCCAGTAGTAGGTGGAATGAGCAGTTCTTC	CASSRWNEQFF	-	TRBV19	TRBJ2-1	once
TGTGCCAGCAGCTTAGCGTCCGTCGGGCCCCAGCATTTT	CASSLASVGPQHF	-	TRBV7-8	TRBJ1-5	-
TGTGCCAGCAGCTTAGTGGGTGAGCAGTTCTTC	CASSLVGEQFF	-	TRBV7-9	TRBJ2-1	-
TGCAGCGTTGTTATCGGCAGGGGGCGGTCTGGCTACACCTTC	CSVVIGRGRSGYTF	TRBD1	TRBV29-1	TRBJ1-2	once
TGTGCCAGCAGCTTAGGACTAGCGGGAGGCCCGACGAACACCGGGGAGCTGTTTTTT	CASSLGLAGGPTNTGELFF	TRBD2	TRBV7-9	TRBJ2-2	-
TGTGCCAGCAGCCCGGGACTAGCGGGCTACAATGAGCAGTTCTTC	CASSPGLAGYNEQFF	TRBD2	TRBV6-5	TRBJ2-1	-
TGTGCCAGCAGCTTAGGACAGGGTCACGCAGATACGCAGTATTTT	CASSLGQGHADTQYF	TRBD1	TRBV7-2	TRBJ2-3	-
TGTGCCAGCTCACCTGATAGGGAGACCCAGTACTTC	CASSPDRETQYF	-	TRBV18	TRBJ2-5	-
TGTGCCAGCAGCACCCGACGAGCCTCTGGGGCCAACGTCCTGACTTTC	CASSTRRASGANVLTF	-	TRBV7-2	TRBJ2-6	-
TGCGCCAGCAGCTTGAGACAGGGGTACGGGGAGACCCAGTACTTC	CASSLRQGYGETQYF	TRBD1	TRBV5-1	TRBJ2-5	-
TGTGCCAGCAGCAATATCCGGCTAAGCGGGAGGGCCGAGGATGAGCAGTTCTTC	CASSNIRLSGRAEDEQFF	TRBD2	TRBV7-9	TRBJ2-1	-
TGTGCCAGCAGTGACTCGGGACTGGGGGTGTATAGCAATCAGCCCCAGCATTTT	CASSDSGLGVYSNQPQHF	-	TRBV28	TRBJ1-5	-
TGTGCCTGGAGTGTACTGGCGCCGGGCTACACCTTC	CAWSVLAPGYTF	-	TRBV30	TRBJ1-2	-
TGTGCCAGCAGCTTCCTGGGGGGGCGAAATGAGCAGTTCTTC	CASSFLGGRNEQFF	-	TRBV7-2	TRBJ2-1	-
TGTGCCAGCTCACCGCCCGTGCCCTCGGGGAACACCGGGGAGCTGTTTTTT	CASSPPVPSGNTGELFF	-	TRBV18	TRBJ2-2	-
TGTGCCAGCCTCCATCACGGAAAGAAGACCCAGTACTTC	CASLHHGKKTQYF	-	TRBV6-1	TRBJ2-5	-
TGTGCCAGCAGAAGGTCGACTAGCGGGAACAATGAGCAGTTCTTC	CASRRSTSGNNEQFF	TRBD2	TRBV14	TRBJ2-1	once
TGTGCCAGCAGCTTACAGGGGGTTAACGTTGAGGCTTTCTTT	CASSLQGVNVEAFF	TRBD1	TRBV2	TRBJ1-1	-
TGTGCCAGCAGCTTAGCACGGAATGAGCAGTTCTTC	CASSLARNEQFF	-	TRBV5-4	TRBJ2-1	-
TGTGCCTGGATTCCAGGGACAGGGATTTCTGATACGCAGTATTTT	CAWIPGTGISDTQYF	TRBD1	TRBV30	TRBJ2-3	-
TGTGCCAGCAGCCAAGAGGAACAGCGAAACACCATATATTTT	CASSQEEQRNTIYF	-	TRBV4-2	TRBJ1-3	-
TGTGCCAGCTGCTCCCGGGACAGGGTCTACGAGCAGTACTTC	CASCSRDRVYEQYF	TRBD1	TRBV2	TRBJ2-7	-
TGTGCCAGCAGCTCAGAGGTTTCGGGAAACATTCAGTACTTC	CASSSEVSGNIQYF	-	TRBV5-6	TRBJ2-4	-